This TCR beta chain was profiled in a study of OX40 agonist ivuxolimab in advanced cancers. TCRdb's table, derived via immunoSEQ multiplex PCR, lists solely in-frame clones and lacks some. The data hold approximately 32,000 clones, with approximately 90% observed a single time. This CDR3 has 16 residues. The trim removed 0 bases at V and 2 bases at J, leaving 2 bases unmatched. Germline CDR1 SGHRS, CDR2 YFSETQ. The J gene is TRBJ2-7, the V gene TRBV5-1, with 13 bases lining up with TRBD2. The TCR originated in an adult with an advanced solid tumor such as melanoma, head and neck, liver or kidney cancer. Sample: CD4+ or CD8+ T cells sorted from blood, taken in a trial of the OX40 agonist ivuxolimab. Here the CDR3 reads CASSLELAGGPYEQYF. The CDR3, as DNA: TGCGCCAGCAGCTTGGAACTAGCGGGAGGGCCCTACGAGCAGTACTTC. Looking up the rest from reference TRBV5-1 and TRBJ2-7 gives the full variable domain: KAGVTQTPRYLIKTRGQQVTLSCSPISGHRSVSWYQQTPGQGLQFLFEYFSETQRNKGNFPGRFSGRQFSNSRSEMNVSTLELGDSALYLCASSLELAGGPYEQYFGPGTRLTVT.